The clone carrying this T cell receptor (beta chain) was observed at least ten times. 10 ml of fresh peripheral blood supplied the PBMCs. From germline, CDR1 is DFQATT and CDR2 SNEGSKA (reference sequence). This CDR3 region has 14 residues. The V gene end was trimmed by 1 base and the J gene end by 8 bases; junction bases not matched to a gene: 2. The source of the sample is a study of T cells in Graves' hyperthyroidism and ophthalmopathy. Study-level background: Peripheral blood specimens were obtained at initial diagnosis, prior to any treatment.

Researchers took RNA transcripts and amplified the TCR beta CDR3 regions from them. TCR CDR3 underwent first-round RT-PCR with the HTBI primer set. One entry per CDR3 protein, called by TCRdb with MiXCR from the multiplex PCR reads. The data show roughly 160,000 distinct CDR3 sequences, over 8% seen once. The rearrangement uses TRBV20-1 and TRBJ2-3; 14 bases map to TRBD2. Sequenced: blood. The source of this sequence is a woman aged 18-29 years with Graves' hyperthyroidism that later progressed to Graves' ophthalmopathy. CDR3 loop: CSARGLAGGGTQYF. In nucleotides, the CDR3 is TGCAGTGCTAGAGGACTAGCGGGGGGGGGTACGCAGTATTTT.